This T cell receptor (beta chain) is from a study of T cells in Graves' hyperthyroidism and ophthalmopathy. TCR beta CDR3 regions were amplified from RNA transcripts. With the HTBI primer set, the TCR CDR3 went through a first round of RT-PCR. TCRdb reprocessed the multiplex PCR reads via MiXCR and lists one record per CDR3 protein. The sample includes about 640,000 distinct CDR3 sequences, about 15% of them seen just once. Study observations and caveats: From stable hyperthyroidism, ophthalmopathy was separated by a 13 V-J model.

Thyroid ultrasound, orbital computed tomography, clinical symptoms, and serum thyroxine and TRAb underpinned diagnoses. This clonotype showed up many times. Its target is unknown. Sequenced: blood. This clonotype originated in a woman between 45 and 65 years old with Graves' ophthalmopathy.

The CDR3 region has the DNA TGTGCCAGCAGTTTATATGGCGGGGGACACAATGAGCAGTTCTTC. It specifies CASSLYGGGHNEQFF. The chain recombines TRBV27 with TRBJ2-1; 7 nucleotides line up with TRBD2. V dropped 1 base and J dropped 5; count of bases not matched to a gene: 5. Germline V lookup: CDR1 MNHEY, CDR2 SMNVEV (reference sequence). The CDR3 contains 15 residues.